These 9 T cell receptor beta chains originate from one sample sequenced in a study of blood T cells in healthy people across ages. Using a J-beta primer mix together with a sample-barcoded 5' primer, a second PCR was run for roughly 7 to 12 cycles. One entry per CDR3 protein results from TCRdb running MiXCR on the 5' RACE reads. The data hold over 1,300,000 distinct CDR3 sequences, with roughly 60% observed a single time. Material for sequencing was blood. Source of these receptors: a man between 18 and 29 years old in good health.

The gene calls are TRBV9 and TRBJ2-7; possibly TRBD1 for D (6 bases). Trimming took 0 bases from V and 6 from J, leaving 7 bases between them. This CDR3 comprises 12 residues. The V gene's germline CDR1 is SGDLS and CDR2 YYNGEE. The DNA for the CDR3 is TGTGCCAGCAGCGTAGTACAGGGCGAGCAGTACTTC. Protein: CASSVVQGEQYF.

The chain has TRBV9 and TRBJ2-5, with D possibly matching TRBD1 (6 bases). Trimming took 0 bases from V and 1 from J, leaving 10 bases between them. CDR1 is SGDLS and CDR2 is YYNGEE in the germline V gene. The CDR3 has 15 residues. DNA for the CDR3: TGTGCCAGCAGCGTAGACGGGACACCCCAAGAGACCCAGTACTTC. The encoded protein is CASSVDGTPQETQYF.

The chain combines TRBV4-2 with TRBJ2-4, with D maybe TRBD2 (6 bases). Germline-derived CDR1 and CDR2 are LGHNA and YNFKEQ. This CDR3 is 14 amino acids long. V lost 2 bases and J 7 bases, leaving 12 bases between the germline ends. CDR3 sequence: CASSQITAGNIQYF. The CDR3 region has the DNA TGTGCCAGCAGCCAAATCACCGCGGGGAACATTCAGTACTTC.

J is TRBJ2-5 and V is TRBV9; TRBD2 matches at 8 bases. The CDR3 spans 15 residues. The J segment lost 3 bases and the V segment lost 4 bases, leaving 8 bases of the junction unmatched. The germline gives CDR1 SGDLS, CDR2 YYNGEE. CDR3 sequence reads: CASSYQRGREETQYF. CDR3 coding DNA: TGTGCCAGCAGCTACCAGCGGGGGCGGGAAGAGACCCAGTACTTC.

V is TRBV10-3 and J is TRBJ2-7; 11 bases match TRBD1. V lost 8 bases to trimming and J lost 5 bases; unmatched junction nucleotides: 11. The V gene's germline CDR1 is ENHRY and CDR2 SYGVKD. This CDR3 has 15 residues. CDR3 in amino acids: CAIAWYGTGGDEQYF. The DNA for the CDR3 is TGTGCCATCGCTTGGTATGGGACAGGGGGTGACGAGCAGTACTTC.

This clonotype was found many times. J is TRBJ2-1 and V is TRBV4-3; D not resolved. The CDR3 covers 15 residues. Trimming removed 4 bases from V and 4 bases from J, with 14 bases in between. The germline V gene has CDR1 LGHNA and CDR2 YSLEER. CDR3 loop: CASSRRLDTYNEQFF. The CDR3 DNA reads as TGCGCCAGCAGCCGCCGACTTGACACATACAATGAGCAGTTCTTC.

The CDR3 is CSVEERGGEQYF. CDR3 DNA: TGCAGCGTTGAAGAAAGGGGAGGGGAGCAGTACTTC. The chain has TRBV29-1 and TRBJ2-4; the match to TRBD2 covers 7 bases. There are 12 residues in the CDR3. CDR1 SQVTM and CDR2 ANQGSEA come from the germline V gene. Germline trimming cut 0 bases from V and 13 bases from J; bases unmatched to any gene: 6.

This chain connects TRBV7-2 to TRBJ2-7; D is possibly TRBD2 (5 bases). Trimming removed 1 base from V and 5 bases from J, with 12 bases in between. This CDR3 has 14 residues. Germline CDR1 SGHTA, CDR2 FQGNSA. The DNA for the CDR3 is TGTGCCAGCAGCTTAGGGACGGGATTGCACGAGCAGTACTTC. This codes for CASSLGTGLHEQYF.

This clonotype was observed once. The chain links TRBV19 to TRBJ1-2, with TRBD1 matching 7 bases. J gave up 1 base and V 6 bases, and 11 bases lay outside the gene matches. Germline V lookup: CDR1 LNHDA, CDR2 SQIVND (reference sequence). CDR3 length: 16 amino acids. CDR3 protein: CASSPPTGIDNYGYTF. CDR3 sequence (DNA): TGTGCCAGTAGCCCCCCGACAGGGATCGATAACTATGGCTACACCTTC. Looking up the rest from reference TRBV19 and TRBJ1-2 gives the full variable domain: DGGITQSPKYLFRKEGQNVTLSCEQNLNHDAMYWYRQDPGQGLRLIYYSQIVNDFQKGDIAEGYSVSREKKESFPLTVTSAQKNPTAFYLCASSPPTGIDNYGYTFGSGTRLTVV.